These 9 T cell receptor beta chains share one sample of origin, sequenced in a study of blood T cell repertoires in COVID-19. Sequencing used immunoSEQ multiplex PCR; TCRdb keeps in-frame clones, though not all of them. The sample holds over 25,000 clones, 90% seen once. Sample: peripheral blood. The receptors here all came from a man between 70 and 80 years old with active or convalescent COVID-19.

The CDR3 here is CSVGGGRNTEAFF. The CDR3 nucleotides are TGCAGCGTTGGCGGGGGACGAAACACTGAAGCTTTCTTT. The chain carries TRBV29-1 and TRBJ1-1; D may be TRBD1 (5 bases). The CDR3 loop spans 13 amino acids. V dropped 4 bases and J dropped 2 bases, with 11 bases sitting between them. Germline lookup yields CDR1 SQVTM and CDR2 ANQGSEA.

The V gene is TRBV5-1, the J gene TRBJ2-1; 8 bases are shared with TRBD2. CDR1 and CDR2 (germline): SGHRS, YFSETQ. Germline trimming cut 4 bases from V and 0 bases from J; bases unmatched to any gene: 9. The CDR3 runs to 17 residues. The DNA for the CDR3 is TGCGCCAGCAGCAGTACTAGCGGTGGTAGCTCCTACAATGAGCAGTTCTTC. It yields the protein CASSSTSGGSSYNEQFF.

The chain uses TRBV11-2 and TRBJ1-5, with TRBD1 as a possible D gene (5 bases). Germline V lookup: CDR1 SGHAT, CDR2 FQNNGV. Trimming pared 0 bases from V and 3 bases from J, leaving 9 bases between. The CDR3 extends over 15 amino acids. The CDR3 coding sequence is TGTGCCAGCAGCTTAGACGGGGGGTACAATCAGCCCCAGCATTTT. It translates to CASSLDGGYNQPQHF. The full variable domain, completed using reference TRBV11-2 and TRBJ1-5, is EAGVAQSPRYKIIEKRQSVAFWCNPISGHATLYWYQQILGQGPKLLIQFQNNGVVDDSQLPKDRFSAERLKGVDSTLKIQPAKLEDSAVYLCASSLDGGYNQPQHFGDGTRLSIL.

This chain connects TRBV5-8 to TRBJ1-1; D gene ambiguous. The CDR3 has 16 amino acids. Trimming stripped 1 base from V and 1 base from J, with 14 bases between. The V gene's germline CDR1 is SGHTS and CDR2 YDEGEE. The CDR3 nucleotides read TGTGCCAGCAGCTTGTCCCCCTACCCTGAGAACACTGAAGCTTTCTTT. Encoded protein: CASSLSPYPENTEAFF. The variable domain in full, with the rest retrieved from reference TRBV5-8 and TRBJ1-1, is EAGVTQSPTHLIKTRGQQATLRCSPISGHTSVYWYQQALGLGLQFLLWYDEGEERNRGNFPPRFSGRQFPNYSSELNVNALELEDSALYLCASSLSPYPENTEAFFGQGTRLTVV.

The rearrangement joins TRBV19 to TRBJ1-2; 7 bases are a match to TRBD1. Trimming took 5 bases from V and 5 from J; bases not matched to a gene: 5. CDR1 is LNHDA and CDR2 is SQIVND in the germline V gene (reference sequence). The CDR3 extends over 13 amino acids. CDR3 DNA sequence: TGTGCCAGTAGTGACAGGGCGCCATATGGCTACACCTTC. Encoded protein: CASSDRAPYGYTF.

This chain joins TRBV30 and TRBJ2-7, with 8 bases lining up with TRBD2. The V segment lost 0 bases and the J segment 2 bases; nucleotides outside the gene matches: 3. This CDR3 is 14 amino acids long. Looked up from germline, CDR1 is GTSNPN and CDR2 is SVGIG (reference sequence). Written as DNA, the CDR3 is TGTGCCTGGAGTGTTACTAGCGGACCCTACGAGCAGTACTTC. This codes for CAWSVTSGPYEQYF. Variable domain in full (rest from reference TRBV30 and TRBJ2-7): SQTIHQWPATLVQPVGSPLSLECTVEGTSNPNLYWYRQAAGRGLQLLFYSVGIGQISSEVPQNLSASRPQDRQFILSSKKLLLSDSGFYLCAWSVTSGPYEQYFGPGTRLTVT.

The chain joins TRBV18 to TRBJ2-1, with D perhaps matching TRBD1 (6 bases). CDR1 KGHSH and CDR2 LQKENI come from the germline V gene. V lost 5 bases to trimming and J lost 2 bases, with 10 bases between them. The CDR3 totals 14 residues. CDR3 nucleotide sequence: TGTGCCAGCTCAAAGGGGGAACCCTACAATGAGCAGTTCTTC. Protein product: CASSKGEPYNEQFF.

The rearrangement joins TRBV6-5 to TRBJ1-2, with D possibly matching TRBD1 (5 bases). The CDR3 runs to 14 residues. With 2 bases removed from V and 8 bases from J, the gap between germline ends came to 15 bases. From germline, CDR1 is MNHEY and CDR2 SVGAGI. CDR3 sequence: CASSYPDSSEGYTF. For the CDR3, the DNA is TGTGCCAGCAGTTACCCCGACAGTTCGGAAGGCTACACCTTC.

This rearrangement joins TRBV11-1 to TRBJ1-1; D not resolved. CDR3 length: 14 residues. Trimming took off 6 bases at V and 2 bases at J, with 13 bases between the two ends. Looked up from germline, CDR1 is SGHAT and CDR2 is FQDESV (reference sequence). CDR3 DNA sequence: TGTGCCAGCAGGACCCTGGGAGGAAACACTGAAGCTTTCTTT. It translates to CASRTLGGNTEAFF.